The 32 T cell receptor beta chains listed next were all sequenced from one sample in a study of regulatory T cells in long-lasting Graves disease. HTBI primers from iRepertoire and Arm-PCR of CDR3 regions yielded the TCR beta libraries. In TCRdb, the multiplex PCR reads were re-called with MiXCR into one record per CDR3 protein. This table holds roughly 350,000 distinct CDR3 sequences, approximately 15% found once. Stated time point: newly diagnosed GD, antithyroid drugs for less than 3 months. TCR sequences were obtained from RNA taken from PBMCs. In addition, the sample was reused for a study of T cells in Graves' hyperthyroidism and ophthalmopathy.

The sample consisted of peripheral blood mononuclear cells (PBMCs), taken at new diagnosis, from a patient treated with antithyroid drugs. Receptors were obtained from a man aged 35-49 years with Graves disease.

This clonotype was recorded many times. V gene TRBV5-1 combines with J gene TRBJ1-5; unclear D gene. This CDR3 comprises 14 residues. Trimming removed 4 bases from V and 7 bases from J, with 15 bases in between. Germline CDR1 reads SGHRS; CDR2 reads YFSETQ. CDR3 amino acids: CASSPQLGYQPQHF. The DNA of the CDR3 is TGCGCCAGCAGCCCTCAGCTGGGTTACCAGCCCCAGCATTTT.

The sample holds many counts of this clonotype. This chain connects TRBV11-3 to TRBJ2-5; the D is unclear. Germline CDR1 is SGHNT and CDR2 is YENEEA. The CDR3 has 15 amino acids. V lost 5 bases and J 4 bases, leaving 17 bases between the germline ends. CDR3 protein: CASSPGGVSRETQYF. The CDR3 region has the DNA TGTGCCAGCAGCCCAGGTGGGGTCAGTCGAGAGACCCAGTACTTC. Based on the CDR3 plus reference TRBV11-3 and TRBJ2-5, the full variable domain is EAGVVQSPRYKIIEKKQPVAFWCNPISGHNTLYWYLQNLGQGPELLIRYENEEAVDDSQLPKDRFSAERLKGVDSTLKIQPAELGDSAVYLCASSPGGVSRETQYFGPGTRLLVL.

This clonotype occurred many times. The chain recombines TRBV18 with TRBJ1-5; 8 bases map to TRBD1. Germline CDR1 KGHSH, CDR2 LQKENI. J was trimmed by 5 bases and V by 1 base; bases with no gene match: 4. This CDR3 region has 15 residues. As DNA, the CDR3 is TGTGCCAGCTCACCACTTGGACAGGGCTATCAGCCCCAGCATTTT. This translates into CASSPLGQGYQPQHF.

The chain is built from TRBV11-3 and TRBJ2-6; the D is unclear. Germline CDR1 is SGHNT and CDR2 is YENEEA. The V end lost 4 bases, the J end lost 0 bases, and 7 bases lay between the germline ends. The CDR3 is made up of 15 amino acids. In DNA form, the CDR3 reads TGTGCCAGCAGCTCGAGGAGCTCTGGGGCCAACGTCCTGACTTTC. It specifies CASSSRSSGANVLTF.

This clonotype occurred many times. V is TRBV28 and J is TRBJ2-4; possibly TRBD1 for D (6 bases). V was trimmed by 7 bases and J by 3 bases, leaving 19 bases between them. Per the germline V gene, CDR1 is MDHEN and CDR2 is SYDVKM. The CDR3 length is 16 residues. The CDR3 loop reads CASTQPTGSLKNIQYF. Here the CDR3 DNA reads TGTGCCAGCACCCAACCGACAGGCAGCCTCAAAAACATTCAGTACTTC.

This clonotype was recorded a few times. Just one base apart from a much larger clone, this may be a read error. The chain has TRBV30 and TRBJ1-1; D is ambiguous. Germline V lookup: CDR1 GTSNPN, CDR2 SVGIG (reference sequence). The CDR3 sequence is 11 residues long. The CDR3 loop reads CAWKGFGEASF. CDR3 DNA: TGTGCCTGGAAGGGTTTTGGGGAAGCTTCCTTT.

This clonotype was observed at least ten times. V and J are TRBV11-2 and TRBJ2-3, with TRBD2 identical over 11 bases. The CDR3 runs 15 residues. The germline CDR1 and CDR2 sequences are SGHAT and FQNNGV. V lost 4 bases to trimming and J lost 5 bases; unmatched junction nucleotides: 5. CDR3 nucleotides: TGTGCCAGCAGCTATAGCGGGGGGGCACGAGATACGCAGTATTTT. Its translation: CASSYSGGARDTQYF.

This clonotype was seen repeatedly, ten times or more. The CDR3 DNA follows: TGTGCCATCAGTACAGGGGACGATGAAAAACTGTTTTTT. Amino acid sequence: CAISTGDDEKLFF. The V call is TRBV10-3, the J call TRBJ1-4; TRBD1 matches 7 bases. The trim removed 5 bases at V and 6 bases at J, leaving 3 bases unmatched. Germline V gene lookup returns CDR1 ENHRY and CDR2 SYGVKD. The CDR3 is 13 residues long.

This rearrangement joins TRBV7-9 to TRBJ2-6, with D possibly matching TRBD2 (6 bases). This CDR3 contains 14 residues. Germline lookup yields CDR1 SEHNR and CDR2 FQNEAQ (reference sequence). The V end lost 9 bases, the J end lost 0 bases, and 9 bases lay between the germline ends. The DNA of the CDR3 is TGTGCCAGTGGAGGGCCCTCTGGGGCCAACGTCCTGACTTTC. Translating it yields CASGGPSGANVLTF.

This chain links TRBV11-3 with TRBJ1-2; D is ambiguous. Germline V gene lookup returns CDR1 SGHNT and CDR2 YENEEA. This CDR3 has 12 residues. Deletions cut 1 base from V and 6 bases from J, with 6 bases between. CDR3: CASSLGPDGYTF. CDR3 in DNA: TGTGCCAGCAGCTTAGGGCCGGATGGCTACACCTTC.

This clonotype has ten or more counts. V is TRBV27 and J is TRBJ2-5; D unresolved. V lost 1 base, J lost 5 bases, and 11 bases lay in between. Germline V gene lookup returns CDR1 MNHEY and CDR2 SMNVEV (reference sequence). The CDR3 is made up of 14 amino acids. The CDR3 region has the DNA TGTGCCAGCAGTTTATGGCCCGACCTTGAGACCCAGTACTTC. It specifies CASSLWPDLETQYF.

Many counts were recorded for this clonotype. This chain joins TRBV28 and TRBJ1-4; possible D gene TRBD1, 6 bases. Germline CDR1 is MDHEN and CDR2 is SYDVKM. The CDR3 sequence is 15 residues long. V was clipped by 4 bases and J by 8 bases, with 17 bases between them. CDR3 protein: CASSSPDSSSEKLFF. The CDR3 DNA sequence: TGTGCCAGCAGTTCCCCGGACAGTTCGAGCGAAAAACTGTTTTTT.

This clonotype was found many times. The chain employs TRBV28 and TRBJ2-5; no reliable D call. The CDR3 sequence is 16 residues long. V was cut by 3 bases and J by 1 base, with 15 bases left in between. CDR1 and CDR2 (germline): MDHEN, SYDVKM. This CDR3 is CASSFHPSDGQETQYF. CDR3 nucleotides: TGTGCCAGCAGTTTCCATCCGTCCGACGGCCAAGAGACCCAGTACTTC.

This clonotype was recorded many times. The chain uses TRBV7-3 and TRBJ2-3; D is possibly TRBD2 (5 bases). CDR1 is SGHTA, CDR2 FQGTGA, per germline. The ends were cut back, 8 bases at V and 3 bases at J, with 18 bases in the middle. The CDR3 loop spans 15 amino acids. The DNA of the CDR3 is TGTGCCAGCGAATCCCTGCACCCGGGAACAGATACGCAGTATTTT. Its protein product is CASESLHPGTDTQYF.

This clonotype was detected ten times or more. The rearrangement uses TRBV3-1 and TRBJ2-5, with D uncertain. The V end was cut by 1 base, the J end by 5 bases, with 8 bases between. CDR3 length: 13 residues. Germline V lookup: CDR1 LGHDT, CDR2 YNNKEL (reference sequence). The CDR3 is CASSQAGLETQYF. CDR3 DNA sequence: TGTGCCAGCAGCCAAGCCGGGTTGGAGACCCAGTACTTC.

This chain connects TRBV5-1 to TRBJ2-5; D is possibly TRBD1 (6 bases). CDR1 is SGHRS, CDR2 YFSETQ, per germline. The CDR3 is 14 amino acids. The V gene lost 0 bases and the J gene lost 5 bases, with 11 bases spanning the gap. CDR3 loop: CASSLEAGQETQYF. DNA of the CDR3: TGCGCCAGCAGCTTGGAGGCAGGACAGGAGACCCAGTACTTC.

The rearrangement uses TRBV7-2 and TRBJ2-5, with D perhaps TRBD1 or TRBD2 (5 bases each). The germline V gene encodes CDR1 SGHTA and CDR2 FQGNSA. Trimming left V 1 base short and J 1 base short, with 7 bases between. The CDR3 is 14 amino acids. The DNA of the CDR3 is TGTGCCAGCAGCTTAGAGGGGACCCAAGAGACCCAGTACTTC. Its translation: CASSLEGTQETQYF.

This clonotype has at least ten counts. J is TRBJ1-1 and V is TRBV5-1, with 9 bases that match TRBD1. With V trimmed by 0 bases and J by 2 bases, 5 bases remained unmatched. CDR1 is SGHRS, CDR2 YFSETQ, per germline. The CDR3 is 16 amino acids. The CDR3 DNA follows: TGCGCCAGCAGCTTGGAACAGGGGGCTTACAACACTGAAGCTTTCTTT. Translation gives CASSLEQGAYNTEAFF.

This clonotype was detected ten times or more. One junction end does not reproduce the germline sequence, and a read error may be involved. DNA for the CDR3: TGTGCCAGCAGCTTATCCCTCGGACAGCACCAGCATTTT. Amino acids: CASSLSLGQHQHF. The chain employs TRBV7-6 and TRBJ1-5; D may be TRBD1 (6 bases). The germline CDR1 and CDR2 sequences are SGHVS and FNYEAQ. The CDR3 runs 13 residues.

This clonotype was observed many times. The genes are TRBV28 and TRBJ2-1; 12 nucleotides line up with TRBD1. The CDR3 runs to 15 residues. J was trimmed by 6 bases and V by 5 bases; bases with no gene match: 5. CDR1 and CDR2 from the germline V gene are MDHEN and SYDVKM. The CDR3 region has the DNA TGTGCCAGCAGTGACCGGGACAGGGGGCTCAATGAGCAGTTCTTC. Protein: CASSDRDRGLNEQFF.

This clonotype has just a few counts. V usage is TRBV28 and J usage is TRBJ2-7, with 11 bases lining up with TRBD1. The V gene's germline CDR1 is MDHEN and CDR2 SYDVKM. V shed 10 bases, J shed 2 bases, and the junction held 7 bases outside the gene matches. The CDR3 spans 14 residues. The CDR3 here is CAITPGQGAYEQYF. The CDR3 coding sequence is TGTGCCATTACACCGGGACAGGGGGCCTACGAGCAGTACTTC.

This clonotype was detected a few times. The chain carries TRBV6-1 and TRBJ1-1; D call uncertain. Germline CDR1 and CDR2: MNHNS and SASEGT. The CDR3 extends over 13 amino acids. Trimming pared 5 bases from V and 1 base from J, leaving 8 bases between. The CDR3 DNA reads TGTGCCAGCAGTAGGAATCAGAACACTGAAGCTTTCTTT. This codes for CASSRNQNTEAFF.

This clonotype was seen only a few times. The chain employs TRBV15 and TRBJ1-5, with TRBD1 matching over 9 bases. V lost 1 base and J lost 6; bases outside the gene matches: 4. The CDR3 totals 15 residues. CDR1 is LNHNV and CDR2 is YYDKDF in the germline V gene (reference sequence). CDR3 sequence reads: CATSRGTGGRQPQHF. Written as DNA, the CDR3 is TGTGCCACCAGCAGAGGAACAGGGGGCCGTCAGCCCCAGCATTTT.

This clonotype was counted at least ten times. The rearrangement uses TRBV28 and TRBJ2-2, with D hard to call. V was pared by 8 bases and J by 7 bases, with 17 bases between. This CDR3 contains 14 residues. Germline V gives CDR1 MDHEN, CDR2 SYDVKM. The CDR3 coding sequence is TGTGCCAGCGAGGTAGCTTCTCTTGACGGGGAGCTGTTTTTT. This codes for CASEVASLDGELFF.

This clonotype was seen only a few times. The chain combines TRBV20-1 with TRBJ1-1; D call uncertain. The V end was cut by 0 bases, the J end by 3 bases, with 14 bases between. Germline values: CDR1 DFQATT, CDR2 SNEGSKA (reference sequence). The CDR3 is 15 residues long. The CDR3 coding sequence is TGCAGTGCTAGAGATTTTCCGGGATACGACACTGAAGCTTTCTTT. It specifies CSARDFPGYDTEAFF.

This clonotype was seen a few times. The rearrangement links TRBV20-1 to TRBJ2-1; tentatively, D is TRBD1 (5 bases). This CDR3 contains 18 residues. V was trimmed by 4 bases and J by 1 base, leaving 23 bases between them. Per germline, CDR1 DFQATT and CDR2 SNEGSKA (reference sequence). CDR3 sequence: CSATLLGRRGNSYNEQFF. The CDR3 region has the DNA TGCAGTGCTACCTTACTGGGGCGAAGGGGCAATTCCTACAATGAGCAGTTCTTC.

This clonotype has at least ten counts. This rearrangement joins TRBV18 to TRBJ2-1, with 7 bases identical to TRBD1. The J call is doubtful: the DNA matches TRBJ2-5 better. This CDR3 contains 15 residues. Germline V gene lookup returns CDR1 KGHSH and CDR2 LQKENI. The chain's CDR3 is CASSPPGQNQETQYF. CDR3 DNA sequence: TGTGCCAGCTCACCTCCGGGACAGAACCAAGAGACCCAGTACTTC.

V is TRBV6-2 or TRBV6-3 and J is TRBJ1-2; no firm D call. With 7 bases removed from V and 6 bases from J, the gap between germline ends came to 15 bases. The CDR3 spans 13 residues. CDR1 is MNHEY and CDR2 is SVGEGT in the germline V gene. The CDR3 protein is CASTHHQEDGYTF. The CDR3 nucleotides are TGTGCCAGCACCCACCACCAGGAGGATGGCTACACCTTC.

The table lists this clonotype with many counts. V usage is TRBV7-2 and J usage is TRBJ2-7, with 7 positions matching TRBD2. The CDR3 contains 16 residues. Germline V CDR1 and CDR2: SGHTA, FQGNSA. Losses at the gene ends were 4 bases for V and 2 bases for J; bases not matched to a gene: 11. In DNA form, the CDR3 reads TGTGCCAGCAGCTCGGCGGGCGGGGGTCTCGCCTACGAGCAGTACTTC. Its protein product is CASSSAGGGLAYEQYF.

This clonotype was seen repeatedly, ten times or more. In nucleotides, the CDR3 is TGCGCCAGCAGCTTGGATGAGACAGGGGAGGATACGCAGTATTTT. Its translation is CASSLDETGEDTQYF. This sequence joins TRBV5-1 and TRBJ2-3, with TRBD1 matching over 8 bases. The V segment lost 0 bases and the J segment 6 bases; nucleotides outside the gene matches: 6. CDR3 length: 15 residues. The germline gives CDR1 SGHRS, CDR2 YFSETQ.

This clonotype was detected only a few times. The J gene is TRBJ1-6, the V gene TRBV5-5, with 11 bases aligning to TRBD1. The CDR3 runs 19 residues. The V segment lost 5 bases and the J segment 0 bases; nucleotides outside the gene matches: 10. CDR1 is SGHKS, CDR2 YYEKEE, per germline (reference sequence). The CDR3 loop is CASSLMGTGGSSYNSPLHF. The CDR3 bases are TGTGCCAGCAGTCTGATGGGGACAGGGGGGAGCTCCTATAATTCACCCCTCCACTTT.

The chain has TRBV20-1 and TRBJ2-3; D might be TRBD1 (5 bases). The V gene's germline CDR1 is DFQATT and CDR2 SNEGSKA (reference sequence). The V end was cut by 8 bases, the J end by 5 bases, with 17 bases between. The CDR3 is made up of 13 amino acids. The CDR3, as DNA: TGCAGTACCAGGGCAGCGACGGGAGATACGCAGTATTTT. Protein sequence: CSTRAATGDTQYF.